This record concerns one TCR beta chain sequence. As yet, its antigen is unknown. The PCR employed 60 Vbeta primers together with 13 Jbeta primers. Some clones are missing from TCRdb's copy, which holds only in-frame ones; the method was immunoSEQ multiplex PCR. The profile covers some 120,000 clones, with about four fifths appearing a single time and around 2.2% taken by the ten largest. The V and J ends lost 1 base and 4 bases, in that order; junction bases with no gene match: 8. The CDR3 spans 15 residues. Germline V gives CDR1 SGHRS, CDR2 YFSETQ. The sample belongs to a study of cytomegalovirus exposure and HLA in healthy donors. Study observations and caveats: A later analysis reported that several of the most significant clusters appeared to be linked to common viral pathogens, among them Epstein-Barr virus. Among TCR beta chains of equal frequency, HLA-associated ones were more clonally expanded in a later analysis. Productive status was seen about 87% or about 30% of the time for most TCR beta V segments in an earlier analysis.

This sequence was found in a woman in her 40s in good health and CMV-seronegative. The sample taken for sequencing was PBMCs. The chain has TRBV5-1 and TRBJ2-7, with TRBD2 matching 7 bases. The CDR3, as DNA: TGCGCCAGCAGCTTGTTGCCGGGACTAATTTACGAGCAGTACTTC. Protein: CASSLLPGLIYEQYF.